This T cell receptor beta chain was identified during a study of T-cell memory formation after mild COVID-19. This clonotype was counted a few times. The target antigen is unknown. Employing constant-segment primers, 5'RACE generated TCR alpha and TCR beta cDNA libraries bearing sample barcodes and UMIs. TCRdb fed the 5' RACE reads into MiXCR, producing one record per CDR3 protein. The sample carries fewer than 650,000 distinct CDR3 sequences, roughly a fifth recorded once. Overall study findings and caveats: Shrinking CD4+ clones were chiefly CM and EM; CD8+ ones were chiefly EMRA. Some responding clones appeared in pre-infection memory, suggesting cross-reactive memory joined.

This clonotype originated in an adult woman who had mild COVID-19 (a few samples of this study predate the infection). Cell type and time point are not known. The sequenced sample consisted of PBMCs or a T cell subset sorted from them (not recorded which).

The CDR3 DNA is TGCGCCAGCAGCTTTGAATCCGGCGGCGGGGGGGCCTCCCAGACCCAGTACTTC. Its protein product is CASSFESGGGGASQTQYF. The J gene is TRBJ2-5, the V gene TRBV5-1, with 9 bases aligning to TRBD2. V lost 2 bases, J lost 6 bases, and 17 bases stayed unmatched. Germline lookup yields CDR1 SGHRS and CDR2 YFSETQ. CDR3 size: 18 residues.